The 3 T cell receptor beta chains listed next were all sequenced from one sample in a study of monozygotic twins with inflammatory bowel disease. TCRdb derives one entry per CDR3 protein from the 5' RACE reads, leaving out DNA. The data include 310,000 or so distinct CDR3 sequences; the top ten clones carry around 2%. Material for sequencing was blood. The receptors were sampled from a human donor with ulcerative colitis or Crohn's disease, or a healthy co-twin of an affected twin (not recorded which).

This sequence joins TRBV4-3 and TRBJ2-1; lacking DNA, the TRBD2 call made by TCRdb goes unchecked. Germline CDR1 reads LGHNA; CDR2 reads YSLEER. CDR3 length equals 16 residues. CDR3 region: CASSQDRTRRYNEQFF.

The rearrangement links TRBV4-3 to TRBJ2-5. The V gene's germline CDR1 is LGHNA and CDR2 YSLEER. CDR3 length equals 18 residues. The CDR3 sequence: CASSHTDRSTAHGETQYF.

This rearrangement joins TRBV20-1 to TRBJ2-7; TCRdb lists TRBD1, though no DNA is available to test this call. The length of the CDR3 is 15 residues. CDR1 is DFQATT and CDR2 is SNEGSKA in the germline V gene (reference sequence). The CDR3 sequence: CSANDRVIPSYEQYF.